The 4 T cell receptor beta chains listed next were all sequenced from one sample in a study of T cell repertoires in cytomegalovirus infection. These receptors' antigens are unknown. TCRdb itself ran the reads through MiXCR, one entry per CDR3 protein. Seen here are 830,000 or so distinct CDR3 sequences, 30% to 35% observed once, and the top ten hold around 12%. The sequenced sample was cultured CD8+ T cells from PBMCs, obtained from culture after CMV antigen stimulation. The source is a human donor in good health (CMV status not recorded). Some clones in this sample may be carry-over from other donors' samples.

There are many counts of this clonotype. V usage is TRBV7-8 and J usage is TRBJ2-3; D gene unclear. V gave up 5 bases and J gave up 2 bases, with 8 bases separating them. The CDR3 is made up of 13 amino acids. The germline V gene encodes CDR1 SGHVS and CDR2 FQNEAQ. This CDR3 is CASSPNPTDTQYF. DNA of the CDR3: TGTGCCAGCAGCCCAAACCCCACAGATACGCAGTATTTT.

This clonotype showed up just a few times. V gene TRBV27 combines with J gene TRBJ2-7; D perhaps matches TRBD1 (5 bases). V gave up 3 bases and J gave up 4 bases, with 16 bases separating them. CDR1 is MNHEY and CDR2 is SMNVEV in the germline V gene (reference sequence). The CDR3 length is 15 residues. In DNA form, the CDR3 reads TGTGCCAGCAGTTTGTTCGGCGCAGGGTTTTACGAGCAGTACTTC. It specifies CASSLFGAGFYEQYF.

The chain uses TRBV27 and TRBJ2-1; possibly TRBD2 for D (5 bases). Trimming cost V 5 bases and J 10 bases, with 12 bases left between them. This CDR3 has 12 amino acids. The germline V gene encodes CDR1 MNHEY and CDR2 SMNVEV (reference sequence). The CDR3 reads CASSPRGWEQFF. Written as DNA, the CDR3 is TGTGCCAGCAGTCCCCGCGGGTGGGAGCAGTTCTTC.

This sequence joins TRBV28 and TRBJ2-1, with 8 bases fitting TRBD2. The CDR3 has 16 amino acids. Germline CDR1 and CDR2: MDHEN and SYDVKM. V shed 6 bases and J 2 bases; nucleotides not matched to a gene: 9. CDR3 bases: TGTGCCAGCAGCTTTGGGGGACTAGTAACCTACAATGAGCAGTTCTTC. Its translation is CASSFGGLVTYNEQFF. Filled out from reference TRBV28 and TRBJ2-1, the complete variable domain reads DVKVTQSSRYLVKRTGEKVFLECVQDMDHENMFWYRQDPGLGLRLIYFSYDVKMKEKGDIPEGYSVSREKKERFSLILESASTNQTSMYLCASSFGGLVTYNEQFFGPGTRLTVL.